This TCR beta chain was observed in a study of cytomegalovirus exposure and HLA in healthy donors. The CDR3 has 18 residues. The germline CDR1 and CDR2 sequences are SEHNR and FQNEAQ (reference sequence). V shed 4 bases and J 2 bases; nucleotides not matched to a gene: 17. PCR amplification relied on 60 Vbeta primers (plus 13 Jbeta primers). Profiling relied on immunoSEQ multiplex PCR, and the TCRdb table lists in-frame clones only, not all of them. The profile shows tens of thousands of clones, approximately 78% of them singletons. The sequenced sample was PBMCs. The clonotype was recovered from a woman in her 30s in good health and CMV-seronegative. The rearrangement joins TRBV7-9 to TRBJ2-7; 7 nucleotides align to TRBD1. CDR3 region: CASSSKPTGQALPYEQYF. The CDR3 coding sequence is TGTGCCAGCAGCTCAAAGCCGACAGGACAGGCTCTCCCCTACGAGCAGTACTTC.